A selection of T cell receptor beta chains follows, all from one sample in a study of follicular helper T cells after annual influenza vaccination. Produced via immunoSEQ multiplex PCR; TCRdb's table is partial and in-frame only. The sample consists of over 7,000 clones, roughly 80% of them appearing once. Sequenced material: CXCR5+ CD38- circulating T follicular helper cells from blood, taken 7 days after influenza vaccination. These receptors were collected from an adult who received the influenza vaccine. The CDR3 runs from the conserved cysteine through the conserved F or W.

>TRBJ1-3|TRBV4-1
CASSQGPGAGNTIYF
>-|TRBV18
CASSPPSGYEQYF
>TRBJ1-1|TRBV19
CASTMGGRAGLTFF
>TRBJ1-4|TRBV5-8
CASSRMGGSTNEKLFF
>TRBJ2-2|TRBV5-1
CASSPRGGVNTGELFF
>TRBJ2-7|TRBV5-1
CASSYSLAGGGYEQYF
>TRBJ2-3|TRBV19
CASSIGGGEDTQYF
>TRBJ2-2|TRBV11-3
CASRMAFGGDTGELFF
>TRBJ2-7|TRBV6-6
CASNRPGQTYEQYF
>TRBJ2-7|TRBV27
CASSLGRGAISYEQYF
>TRBJ2-7|TRBV5-1
CASSPAAGALGEQYF
>TRBJ1-5|TRBV28
CASSPYPNEPQHF
>TRBJ1-4|TRBV28
CASSDRGRDEKLFF
>TRBJ1-3|TRBV28
CASSSMDGTGRNTIYF
>TRBJ2-3|TRBV7-5
CAISTVLQGRRWQYF
>TRBJ2-2|TRBV14
CASSQFGTTGELFF
>TRBJ1-3|TRBV6-1
CASSAGGGGGNTIYF
>TRBJ1-4|TRBV30
CAWSPVRTGYEKLFF
>TRBJ1-3|TRBV7-2
CASSRTGGANSGNTIYF
>TRBJ2-2|TRBV7-6
CASSSSAGANTGELFF
>TRBJ2-7|TRBV7-2
CASSKGHDVSYEQYF
>TRBJ1-3|TRBV12-5
CASGSLPGHREGTAIYF
>TRBJ1-1|TRBV6-6
CASSWGEIGRYPEAFF
>TRBJ2-2|TRBV4-2
CASSQEPGRVTGELFF
>TRBJ1-5|TRBV18
CASSPLGGEQPQHF
>TRBJ1-2|TRBV5-1
CASSSDSYGYTF
>TRBJ2-7|TRBV9
CASSVATGGAYEQYF
>TRBJ2-1|TRBV11-3
CASSLGASGGNEQFF
>TRBJ2-7|TRBV7-2
CASSLAGGGAYEQYF
>TRBJ2-1|TRBV6-5
CASTWTGDYNEQFF
>TRBJ2-4|TRBV21-1
CASSHCVATARKNIQYF
>TRBJ2-7|TRBV6-5
CASSYRPTGGVYEQYF
>TRBJ2-7|TRBV19
CASSRETGAYEQYF
>TRBJ2-3|TRBV19
CASSISITSGGTDTQYF
>TRBJ2-2|TRBV9
CASSVHYTGELFF
>TRBJ1-3|TRBV7-3
CASSLTGDTIYF
>TRBJ1-4|TRBV5-5
CASSLAGGTNEKLFF
>TRBJ2-7|TRBV6-6
CASSPPGGRVYEQYF
>TRBJ2-2|TRBV13
CASSPRQGRGTGELFF
>TRBJ1-1|TRBV29-1
CSVDHVEIDTEAFF
>TRBJ1-4|TRBV27
CASSARPREKLFF
>TRBJ1-1|TRBV6-6
CASLRGGDTEAFF
>TRBJ2-5|TRBV7-3
CASSHFAGGKKETQYF
>TRBJ2-1|TRBV25-1
CASSELAGNNEQFF
>TRBJ2-2|TRBV6-5
CASRIAGGRTGELFF
>TRBJ2-5|TRBV29-1
CSAVPGQGAGGKETQYF
>TRBJ2-7|TRBV27
CASSSARQGLSYEQYF
>TRBJ2-7|TRBV19
CASSIGDISYEQYF
>TRBJ1-2|TRBV4-2
CASSLQGSNYGYTF
>TRBJ1-6|TRBV5-1
CASSSANSYNSPLHF
>TRBJ2-1|TRBV19
CASSITLAGGKEQFF
>TRBJ2-5|TRBV5-6
CASSGGRRAGGGETQYF
>TRBJ2-5|TRBV18
CATNGAGGETQYF
>TRBJ1-5|TRBV6-5
CASSQGYSNQPQHF